These T cell receptor beta chains were read from a single sample in a study of cytomegalovirus exposure and HLA in healthy donors. TCRdb keeps only in-frame clones here, not all; method: immunoSEQ multiplex PCR. The profile shows about 97,000 clones, over 60% of them singletons. Sample: PBMCs. These receptors all stem from a male donor in good health and CMV-seropositive. CDR3s include the opening cysteine and the closing phenylalanine or tryptophan. A D gene is named only where the DNA matches it firmly. A clone size is listed for some rows: how often the clone was seen (once, few, many), or a class if it is expanded.

abundance: .
v_gene: TRBV19
d_gene: .
len: 16
j_gene: TRBJ2-3
CDR3nt: TGTGCCAGTAGTATAACTGCGAGGGGGAGCACAGATACGCAGTATTTT
CDR3aa: CASSITARGSTDTQYF

abundance: .
v_gene: TRBV7-8
d_gene: TRBD1
len: 14
j_gene: TRBJ2-7
CDR3nt: TGTGCCAGCAGCTTAACGACAGGGTACAACGAGCAGTACTTC
CDR3aa: CASSLTTGYNEQYF

abundance: .
v_gene: TRBV6-1
d_gene: TRBD2
len: 14
j_gene: TRBJ2-3
CDR3nt: TGTGCCAGCACGCAGCGGGGTCGCGCAGATACGCAGTATTTT
CDR3aa: CASTQRGRADTQYF

abundance: .
v_gene: TRBV10-3
d_gene: .
len: 12
j_gene: TRBJ1-2
CDR3nt: TGTGCCATCAGTAACAGTTTCTATGGCTACACCTTC
CDR3aa: CAISNSFYGYTF

abundance: .
v_gene: TRBV5-4
d_gene: TRBD2
len: 15
j_gene: TRBJ2-5
CDR3nt: TGTGCCAGCAGCTTGAGCGGGGGTGGGCAAGAGACCCAGTACTTC
CDR3aa: CASSLSGGGQETQYF

abundance: .
v_gene: TRBV5-1
d_gene: TRBD1
len: 15
j_gene: TRBJ1-2
CDR3nt: TGCGCCAGCAGCGCGACGGACAGGGAGGTATATGGCTACACCTTC
CDR3aa: CASSATDREVYGYTF

abundance: .
v_gene: TRBV4-2
d_gene: .
len: 16
j_gene: TRBJ1-4
CDR3nt: TGTGCCAGCAGCCAAGAAGCGGGGAGAACTAATGAAAAACTGTTTTTT
CDR3aa: CASSQEAGRTNEKLFF

abundance: .
v_gene: TRBV7-2
d_gene: .
len: 17
j_gene: TRBJ1-3
CDR3nt: TGTGCCAGCAGCCCAACTAACAGGGTTCGAGGTGGAAACACCATATATTTT
CDR3aa: CASSPTNRVRGGNTIYF

abundance: .
v_gene: TRBV30
d_gene: TRBD1
len: 14
j_gene: TRBJ2-1
CDR3nt: TGTGCCTGGACCCGGGACAGGGGAAACAATGAGCAGTTCTTC
CDR3aa: CAWTRDRGNNEQFF

abundance: .
v_gene: TRBV30
d_gene: .
len: 15
j_gene: TRBJ2-2
CDR3nt: TGTGCCTGGAGTGGGGGGACACTCAACACCGGGGAGCTGTTTTTT
CDR3aa: CAWSGGTLNTGELFF

abundance: once
v_gene: TRBV9
d_gene: .
len: 13
j_gene: TRBJ2-1
CDR3nt: TGTGCCAGCAGCGTTCGTCAGGGTGGTGAGCAGTTCTTC
CDR3aa: CASSVRQGGEQFF

abundance: .
v_gene: TRBV6-1
d_gene: TRBD1
len: 16
j_gene: TRBJ1-3
CDR3nt: TGTGCCAGCAGTGAAGGCTGGCAGGGGGCTGGAAACACCATATATTTT
CDR3aa: CASSEGWQGAGNTIYF

abundance: .
v_gene: TRBV5-1
d_gene: TRBD1
len: 14
j_gene: TRBJ2-7
CDR3nt: TGCGCCAGCAGCCCTGGGACAGGTATCTACGAGCAGTACTTC
CDR3aa: CASSPGTGIYEQYF

abundance: .
v_gene: TRBV6-5
d_gene: .
len: 11
j_gene: TRBJ2-5
CDR3nt: TGTGCCAGCATAAACCGGGAGACCCAGTACTTC
CDR3aa: CASINRETQYF

abundance: .
v_gene: TRBV12-5
d_gene: TRBD1
len: 15
j_gene: TRBJ2-5
CDR3nt: TGTGCTAGCTCCGCCCGGGACAGGGGCCAAGAGACCCAGTACTTC
CDR3aa: CASSARDRGQETQYF

abundance: .
v_gene: TRBV27
d_gene: TRBD1
len: 14
j_gene: TRBJ1-5
CDR3nt: TGTGCCAGCAGCTCTACAGGGGGCAATCAGCCCCAGCATTTT
CDR3aa: CASSSTGGNQPQHF

abundance: .
v_gene: TRBV4-1
d_gene: TRBD1
len: 16
j_gene: TRBJ1-1
CDR3nt: TGCGCCAGCAGCCTAGGGGGACAGCCGATGAACACTGAAGCTTTCTTT
CDR3aa: CASSLGGQPMNTEAFF

abundance: .
v_gene: TRBV4-1
d_gene: .
len: 18
j_gene: TRBJ1-1
CDR3nt: TGCGCCAGCAGCCAAGCGCCGTGGGGGGGAGGTAAAAACACTGAAGCTTTCTTT
CDR3aa: CASSQAPWGGGKNTEAFF

abundance: .
v_gene: TRBV2
d_gene: .
len: 14
j_gene: TRBJ2-7
CDR3nt: TGTGCCAGCAATGAAGCCGACGCGGTCCTCGAGCAGTACTTC
CDR3aa: CASNEADAVLEQYF

abundance: .
v_gene: TRBV9
d_gene: .
len: 15
j_gene: TRBJ1-1
CDR3nt: TGTGCCAGCAGCGAACTAACAGGCCCGAACACTGAAGCTTTCTTT
CDR3aa: CASSELTGPNTEAFF

abundance: .
v_gene: TRBV6-1
d_gene: .
len: 13
j_gene: TRBJ1-1
CDR3nt: TGTGCCAGCAGTCAACAGGGGAACACTGAAGCTTTCTTT
CDR3aa: CASSQQGNTEAFF

abundance: .
v_gene: TRBV5-1
d_gene: .
len: 15
j_gene: TRBJ2-7
CDR3nt: TGCGCCAGCAGCTTGGCCTTCGGGACATTCTACGAGCAGTACTTC
CDR3aa: CASSLAFGTFYEQYF

abundance: few
v_gene: TRBV4-3
d_gene: TRBD2
len: 16
j_gene: TRBJ2-1
CDR3nt: TGCGCCAGCAGCCAAGGACTAGCGGGGACGCACAATGAGCAGTTCTTC
CDR3aa: CASSQGLAGTHNEQFF

abundance: .
v_gene: TRBV6-5
d_gene: TRBD1
len: 15
j_gene: TRBJ1-2
CDR3nt: TGTGCCAGCACCTCCCTTATGGACAGGGCTGGAGGCTACACCTTC
CDR3aa: CASTSLMDRAGGYTF

abundance: .
v_gene: TRBV5-1
d_gene: TRBD2
len: 14
j_gene: TRBJ2-7
CDR3nt: TGCGCCAGCAGCTTGGGCGGGAGCGAACACGAGCAGTACTTC
CDR3aa: CASSLGGSEHEQYF

abundance: .
v_gene: TRBV4-1
d_gene: .
len: 16
j_gene: TRBJ1-2
CDR3nt: TGCGCCAGCAGCCAAGAGCGGTTTTCCCCCTACGATGGCTACACCTTC
CDR3aa: CASSQERFSPYDGYTF

abundance: .
v_gene: TRBV7-2
d_gene: .
len: 14
j_gene: TRBJ1-2
CDR3nt: TGTGCCAGCAGCTTAACGGGAGTTAACTATGGCTACACCTTC
CDR3aa: CASSLTGVNYGYTF

abundance: .
v_gene: TRBV27
d_gene: .
len: 14
j_gene: TRBJ1-5
CDR3nt: TGTGCCAGCAGTTTATGGGCAGGGGATCAGCCCCAGCATTTT
CDR3aa: CASSLWAGDQPQHF

abundance: .
v_gene: TRBV7-9
d_gene: .
len: 17
j_gene: TRBJ2-1
CDR3nt: TGTGCCAGCAGCTTAGAGGAGAGTCTAACCTCCTACAATGAGCAGTTCTTC
CDR3aa: CASSLEESLTSYNEQFF

abundance: .
v_gene: TRBV21-1
d_gene: .
len: 12
j_gene: TRBJ1-1
CDR3nt: TGTGCCAGCAGCAATCCAATTCCTGAAGCTTTCTTT
CDR3aa: CASSNPIPEAFF

abundance: .
v_gene: TRBV9
d_gene: .
len: 15
j_gene: TRBJ2-1
CDR3nt: TGTGCCAGCAGCGTAGTCCGGCTAGCATCCGATGAGCAGTTCTTC
CDR3aa: CASSVVRLASDEQFF

abundance: .
v_gene: TRBV6-6
d_gene: TRBD1
len: 12
j_gene: TRBJ2-7
CDR3nt: TGTGCCAGCGAGGGACAGAACTACGAGCAGTACTTC
CDR3aa: CASEGQNYEQYF

abundance: few
v_gene: TRBV30
d_gene: TRBD1
len: 12
j_gene: TRBJ1-1
CDR3nt: TGTGCCGGTGACAGGGGAGACACTGAAGCTTTCTTT
CDR3aa: CAGDRGDTEAFF

abundance: few
v_gene: TRBV2
d_gene: .
len: 12
j_gene: TRBJ1-1
CDR3nt: TGTGCCAGCACATCACAGAACACTGAAGCTTTCTTT
CDR3aa: CASTSQNTEAFF

abundance: .
v_gene: TRBV7-7
d_gene: .
len: 15
j_gene: TRBJ1-1
CDR3nt: TGTGCTAGCAGCCGTATAACAGCAATGAACACTGAAGCTTTCTTT
CDR3aa: CASSRITAMNTEAFF

abundance: .
v_gene: TRBV7-6
d_gene: .
len: 13
j_gene: TRBJ1-1
CDR3nt: TGTGCCAGCAGCTCCCAATTGAACACTGAAGCTTTCTTT
CDR3aa: CASSSQLNTEAFF

abundance: once
v_gene: TRBV19
d_gene: TRBD1
len: 15
j_gene: TRBJ1-4
CDR3nt: TGTGCCAGTAGGGGGGGACAGGTAGGAGGTGAAAAACTGTTTTTT
CDR3aa: CASRGGQVGGEKLFF

abundance: .
v_gene: TRBV13
d_gene: TRBD2
len: 18
j_gene: TRBJ2-3
CDR3nt: TGTGCCAGCAGCTTACAACAGGCTAGCGGGGTTGGGACAGATACGCAGTATTTT
CDR3aa: CASSLQQASGVGTDTQYF

abundance: .
v_gene: TRBV5-1
d_gene: TRBD1
len: 15
j_gene: TRBJ2-7
CDR3nt: TGCGCCAGCAGCAAGCAGGGGGCCGTCTCCTACGAGCAGTACTTC
CDR3aa: CASSKQGAVSYEQYF

abundance: .
v_gene: TRBV19
d_gene: .
len: 13
j_gene: TRBJ1-1
CDR3nt: TGTGCCAGTAGTATCAGGGAGAACACTGAAGCTTTCTTT
CDR3aa: CASSIRENTEAFF

abundance: .
v_gene: TRBV7-2
d_gene: TRBD1
len: 16
j_gene: TRBJ1-2
CDR3nt: TGTGCCAGCAGCTTAGTCGCAGGGGGCCGGGATGATGGCTACACCTTC
CDR3aa: CASSLVAGGRDDGYTF